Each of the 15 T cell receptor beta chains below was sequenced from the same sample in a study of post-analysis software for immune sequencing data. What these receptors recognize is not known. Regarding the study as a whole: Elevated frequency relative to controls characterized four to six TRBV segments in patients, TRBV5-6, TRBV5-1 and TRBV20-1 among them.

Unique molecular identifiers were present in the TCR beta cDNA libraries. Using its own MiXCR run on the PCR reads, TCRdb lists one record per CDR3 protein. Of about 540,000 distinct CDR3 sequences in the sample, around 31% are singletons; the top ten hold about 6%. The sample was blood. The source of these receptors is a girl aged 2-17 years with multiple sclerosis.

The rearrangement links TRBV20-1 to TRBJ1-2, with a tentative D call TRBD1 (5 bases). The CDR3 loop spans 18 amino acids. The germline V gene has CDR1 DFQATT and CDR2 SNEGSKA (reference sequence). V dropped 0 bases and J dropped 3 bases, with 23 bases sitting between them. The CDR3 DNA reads TGCAGTGCTAGAGATCTGGAAGGGGAGAGGACCCTGGACTATGGCTACACCTTC. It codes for CSARDLEGERTLDYGYTF.

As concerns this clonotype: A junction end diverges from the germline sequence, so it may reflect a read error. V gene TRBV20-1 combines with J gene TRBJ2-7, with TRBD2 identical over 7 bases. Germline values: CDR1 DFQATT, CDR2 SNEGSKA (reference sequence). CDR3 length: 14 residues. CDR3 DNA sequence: TGCAGTACTAGCGATCGAGGGCCCCCCTACGAGCAGTACTTC. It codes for CSTSDRGPPYEQYF.

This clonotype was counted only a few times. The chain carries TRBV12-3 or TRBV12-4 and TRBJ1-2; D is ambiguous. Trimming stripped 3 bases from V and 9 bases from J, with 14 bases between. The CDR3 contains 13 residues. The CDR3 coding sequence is TGTGCCAGCAGTTTTATGCCCAATCTGAGCTACACCTTC. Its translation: CASSFMPNLSYTF.

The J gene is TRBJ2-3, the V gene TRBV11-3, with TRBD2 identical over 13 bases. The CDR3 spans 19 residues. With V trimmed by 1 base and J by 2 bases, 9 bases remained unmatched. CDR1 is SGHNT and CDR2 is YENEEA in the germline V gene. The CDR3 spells CASSLGLAGGLADTDTQYF. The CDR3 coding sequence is TGTGCCAGCAGCTTAGGACTAGCGGGGGGCCTCGCCGACACAGATACGCAGTATTTT.

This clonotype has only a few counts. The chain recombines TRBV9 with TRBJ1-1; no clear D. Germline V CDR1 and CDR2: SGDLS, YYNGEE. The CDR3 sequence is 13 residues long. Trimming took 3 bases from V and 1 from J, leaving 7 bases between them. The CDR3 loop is CASSEHQNTEAFF. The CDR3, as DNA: TGTGCCAGCAGCGAACACCAGAACACTGAAGCTTTCTTT.

The CDR3 DNA reads as TGTGCCAGCAGCCAGCGGGACAGGGGGTTTAATGAGCAGTTCTTC. It codes for CASSQRDRGFNEQFF. The chain links TRBV3-1 to TRBJ2-1; 11 positions match TRBD1. V trimming: 3 bases; J trimming: 7 bases; junction bases outside the gene matches: 5. The V gene's germline CDR1 is LGHDT and CDR2 YNNKEL (reference sequence). The CDR3 has 15 residues.

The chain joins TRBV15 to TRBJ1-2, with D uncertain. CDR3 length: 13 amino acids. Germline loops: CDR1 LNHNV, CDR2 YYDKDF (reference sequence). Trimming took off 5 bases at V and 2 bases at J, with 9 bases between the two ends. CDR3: CATSLGQNYGYTF. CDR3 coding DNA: TGTGCCACCAGCCTCGGCCAGAACTATGGCTACACCTTC.

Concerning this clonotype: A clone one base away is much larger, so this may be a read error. This CDR3 is CASSLADSYNEQYF. In DNA, the CDR3 is TGTGCCAGCAGTTTAGCGGACTCCTACAATGAGCAGTACTTC. The genes are TRBV6-5 and TRBJ2-1; the D gene is possibly TRBD2 (6 bases). The assigned J gene may be wrong: the sequence end matches TRBJ2-7 better. Germline V gene sequence: CDR1 MNHEY, CDR2 SVGAGI. The CDR3 extends over 14 amino acids.

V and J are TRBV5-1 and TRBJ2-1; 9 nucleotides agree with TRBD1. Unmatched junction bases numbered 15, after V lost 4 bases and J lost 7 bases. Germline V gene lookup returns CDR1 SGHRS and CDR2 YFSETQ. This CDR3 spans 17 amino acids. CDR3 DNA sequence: TGCGCCAGCAGCCCGGCCCCGGGACAGGGTGAACGTAATGAGCAGTTCTTC. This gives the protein CASSPAPGQGERNEQFF.

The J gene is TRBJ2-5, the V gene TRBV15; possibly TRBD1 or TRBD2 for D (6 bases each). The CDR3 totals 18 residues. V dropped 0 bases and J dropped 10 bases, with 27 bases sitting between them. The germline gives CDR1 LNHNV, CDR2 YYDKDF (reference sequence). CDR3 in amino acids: CATSREEGVRGAILDQYF. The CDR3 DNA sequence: TGTGCCACCAGCAGAGAAGAGGGTGTGAGGGGGGCCATCTTGGACCAGTACTTC.

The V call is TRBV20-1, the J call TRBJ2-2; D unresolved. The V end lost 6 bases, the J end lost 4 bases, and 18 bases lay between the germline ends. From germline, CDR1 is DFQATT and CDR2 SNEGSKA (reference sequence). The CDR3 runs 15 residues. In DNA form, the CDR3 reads TGCAGTGCGAGACCCCCAGCTAGTGGCACCGGGGAGCTGTTTTTT. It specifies CSARPPASGTGELFF.

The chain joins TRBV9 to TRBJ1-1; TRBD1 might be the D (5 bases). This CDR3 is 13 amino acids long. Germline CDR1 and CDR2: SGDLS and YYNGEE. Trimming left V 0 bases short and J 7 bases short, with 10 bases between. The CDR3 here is CASSVVTADEAFF. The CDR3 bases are TGTGCCAGCAGCGTAGTGACAGCTGATGAAGCTTTCTTT.

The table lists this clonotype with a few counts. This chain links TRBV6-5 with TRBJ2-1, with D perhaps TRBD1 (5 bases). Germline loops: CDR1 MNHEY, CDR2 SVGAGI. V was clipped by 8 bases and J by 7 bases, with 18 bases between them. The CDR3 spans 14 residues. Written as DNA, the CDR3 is TGTGCCAGCGGGCAGGGTCAGGGTATGAATGAGCAGTTCTTC. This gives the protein CASGQGQGMNEQFF.

CDR3 protein: CASTEEGGMGNQPQHF. The DNA for the CDR3 is TGTGCCAGCACAGAGGAAGGGGGGATGGGCAATCAGCCCCAGCATTTT. The V gene is TRBV2, the J gene TRBJ1-5; maybe TRBD1 (6 bases). Germline assignment: CDR1 SNHLY and CDR2 FYNNEI. V shed 7 bases and J shed 2 bases, with 18 bases lying between them. The CDR3 totals 16 residues.

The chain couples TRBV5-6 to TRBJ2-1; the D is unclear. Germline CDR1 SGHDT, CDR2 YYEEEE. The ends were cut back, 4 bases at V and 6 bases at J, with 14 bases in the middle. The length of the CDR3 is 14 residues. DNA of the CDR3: TGTGCCAGCAGCATGGCGCTGGAGACCAATGAGCAGTTCTTC. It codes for CASSMALETNEQFF.